The T cell receptor beta chain described here comes from a study of technical replicates of blood from several donors. Produced via immunoSEQ multiplex PCR; TCRdb's table is partial and in-frame only. The table shows 95,000 to 100,000 clones, with 95% to 96% occurring only once. The V segment lost 4 bases and the J segment 7 bases; nucleotides outside the gene matches: 8. Germline assignment: CDR1 SGDLS and CDR2 YYNGEE. The CDR3 runs 14 residues. This TCR derives from a human donor in good health. Source material: T cells isolated from PBMCs. The V call is TRBV9, the J call TRBJ1-1; 9 nucleotides align to TRBD1. The CDR3 loop is CASSNRGQGSEAFF. DNA of the CDR3: TGTGCCAGCAGCAACAGGGGGCAGGGGAGTGAAGCTTTCTTT.